The source of this TCR beta chain is a study of breast tumors, draining lymph nodes, adjacent tissues. Germline V gene sequence: CDR1 SGHKS, CDR2 YYEKEE (reference sequence). V shed 4 bases, J shed 4 bases, and the junction held 6 bases outside the gene matches. The CDR3 is made up of 14 amino acids. Study observations and caveats: Tumors had less TCR diversity than lymph nodes, more than nontumor tissue. Tumor T cell lymph node origin was a supported hypothesis, not proven.

One entry per CDR3 protein results from TCRdb running MiXCR on the multiplex PCR reads. The sample lists nearly 200,000 distinct CDR3 sequences, 31% seen once, with 4% to 5.5% in the top ten. This clonotype was found many times. The antigen is undetermined. Axillary draining lymph nodes of breast cancer patients supplied the node samples. The chain is built from TRBV5-5 and TRBJ1-2, with 8 bases aligning to TRBD1. The sequence was obtained from a female donor with breast cancer. Some clones in this sample may be carry-over from other donors' samples. Sequenced sample: axillary lymph node tissue. The CDR3 region has the DNA TGTGCCAGCAGCCCTCAAACAGGGGGCTATGGCTACACCTTC. Protein: CASSPQTGGYGYTF.